The entry below describes one T cell receptor beta chain. Its antigen is as yet unknown. This CDR3 is built from 13 residues. Deletions cut 4 bases from V and 1 base from J, with 5 bases between. The germline V gene encodes CDR1 KGHSH and CDR2 LQKENI. This record belongs to a study of T cell responses to AZD1222 COVID-19 vaccine. Overall study results and limits: Clonal diversity was possibly underestimated, and white British individuals and females predominated among donors.

Assay used: immunoSEQ multiplex PCR; TCRdb lists only in-frame clones, some missing. The sample lists around 160,000 clones, 94% occurring once. The sequencing here drew on peripheral blood, taken on day 0 of AZD1222 vaccination. This receptor was identified in an adult in good health. The rearrangement joins TRBV18 to TRBJ1-5; weak D call: TRBD1 (5 bases). The CDR3 is CASSQGSNQPQHF. The CDR3 bases are TGTGCCAGCTCACAGGGGAGCAATCAGCCCCAGCATTTT.